The sequence of this T cell receptor (beta chain) was determined in a study of blood T cell repertoires in COVID-19 (dated by TCRdb to the early 2020s). Describing the broader study: Collaborator samples came from the United States, Italy and Spain and covered acute and convalescent phases of COVID-19. A de-identified subject ID, COVID-19 status, age in years and sex were almost always included in the sample metadata. The samples were drawn from two sources: the first 160 participants of the ongoing ImmuneRACE study, and fewer than 1,500 subjects contributed by 6 global collaborators. The repertoires were released in a freely available public database intended as a resource for research on the immune response to SARS-CoV-2. The prospective study material was composed of cDNA or gDNA derived from T cells, B-cell-depleted T cells, or PBMCs. Subjects who had been exposed to COVID-19, were actively infected with it, or had recovered from it provided the deeply sampled blood TCRbeta repertoires that made up the dataset. Where HLA class I and class II types were available, the types were taken from metadata supplied by the sample provider, not from assay-based typing.

Whole blood was collected in K2EDTA tubes by collaborating institutions according to the institutions' own protocols. For TCRbeta analysis, collaborators shipped samples as frozen whole blood, isolated PBMCs, or DNA extracted from either of those sample types. TCRbeta CDR3 regions were amplified from genomic DNA by means of the immunoSEQ Assay, a bias-controlled multiplex PCR. Under the source paper's analysis protocol: Within the assay, amplification of reference gene primers was used to estimate how many nucleated cells each sample contained. To quantify the absolute abundance of each unique TCRbeta CDR3 rearrangement, sequence reads were collapsed and filtered. Productive Simpson clonality was computed per sample as the square root of Simpson's diversity index over productive rearrangements. What TCRdb holds here is the immuneACCESS table cut down to in-frame rearrangements. Part of the clones is not present; checked against another copy, under half of the missing clones reflect an unresolved V gene, and the others are unexplained. The V and J calls and clone size are taken from that table; D and trimming were inferred from the DNA. This sample gives 40,000 to 50,000 clones in total; about 89% of them show up just once. The top ten hold roughly 6.2% of the sample.

Regarding this clone: Its antigen target is currently unknown. Base qualities are not provided; no much larger clone lies one nucleotide away.

The CDR3 holds 14 amino acids from the cysteine to the phenylalanine. Here the CDR3 DNA is all that survives: 42 bases in frame from base 1. The germline V gene (reference sequence) specifies SEHNR as CDR1 and FQNEAQ as CDR2. V loses 5 bases, J loses 4 bases, and the germline ends lie 13 bases apart. Broader findings and caveats from the paper: The amount of clinical and demographic metadata varied by source and participant and was provided uncurated.

This clonotype was sampled from a human donor in a cohort sampled during active COVID-19. Sequencing was carried out using peripheral blood. The rearranged chain carries TRBV7-9 and TRBJ2-3; the D gene is unclear. The CDR3 is CASSPRSSPDTQYF. At the DNA level, the sequence is TGTGCCAGCAGCCCTAGGAGTTCACCAGATACGCAGTATTTT.